Sequencing of this T cell receptor beta chain was carried out in a study of cytomegalovirus exposure and HLA in healthy donors. Looking at the study overall: In an early release, HLA-typed donors contributed 90 million or so unique TCR sequences. Overall study results and limits: TCR beta chains associated with HLA were, in a later analysis, more clonally expanded than equally common others. In an earlier analysis, about 87% or about 30%: the productive usage of most TCR beta V segments. Later, an analysis found that common viral pathogens appeared to be linked with several of the most significant clusters.

The junction had 8 bases not matched to a gene; V was cut back by 4 bases and J by 6 bases. Looked up from germline, CDR1 is SGHRS and CDR2 is YFSETQ. The CDR3 is 15 residues long. As for this clone: Antigen specificity is unknown.

With 60 Vbeta and 13 Jbeta primers, the PCR was carried out. Clones were read by immunoSEQ multiplex PCR, and TCRdb kept only the in-frame ones, dropping some. This sample has some 120,000 clones, with roughly 70% found just once. The chain links TRBV5-1 to TRBJ1-2, with 11 nucleotides matching TRBD1. This TCR derives from a man aged 40-49 years in good health and CMV-seropositive. The sequenced sample was PBMCs. This CDR3 is CASSQDRGQPDGYTF. The CDR3 DNA reads as TGCGCCAGCAGCCAGGACAGGGGGCAACCCGATGGCTACACCTTC.